A selection of T cell receptor beta chains follows, all from one sample in a study of shared clonotypes between healthy human individuals. Only in-frame clones appear in the TCRdb table, and some are missing; sequencing was by immunoSEQ multiplex PCR. The sample yields nearly 1 million clones, over 75% seen once. Sequenced input: memory CD4+ T cells sorted from blood. The source is a young man in good health. Each CDR3 is given with its conserved first and last residue. The D gene is left open where the match is weak. Clone size is shown for a subset of rows, as once, few, many or a class of expanded clone.

TRBD2	NA	TRBV13	TRBJ2-7	TGTGCCAGCTGTCTTTCGCGGGAGCACGAGCAGTACTTC	CASCLSREHEQYF
TRBD2	once	TRBV6-5	TRBJ2-7	TGTGCCAGCAGCATTAGCGGGAGGGATTACGAGCAGTACTTC	CASSISGRDYEQYF
TRBD1	few	TRBV2	TRBJ1-1	TGTGCCAGCTCTTCGACAGGGTTGGGGAACACTGAAGCTTTCTTT	CASSSTGLGNTEAFF
TRBD1	NA	TRBV5-1	TRBJ2-7	TGCGCCAGCAGCGAGGGACAGGCCTACGAGCAGTACTTC	CASSEGQAYEQYF
TRBD2	NA	TRBV10-3	TRBJ2-1	TGTGCCATCAGCAAGACTAGCGGGAGGGAGGGTGAGCAGTTCTTC	CAISKTSGREGEQFF
NA	NA	TRBV19	TRBJ1-4	TGTGCCAGTAGTATCCAAGCGGCACGCTCAACTAATGAAAAACTGTTTTTT	CASSIQAARSTNEKLFF
NA	few	TRBV11-3	TRBJ1-1	TGTGCCAGCAGCTTCGGTGAGAACACTGAAGCTTTCTTT	CASSFGENTEAFF
NA	few	TRBV7-7	TRBJ2-2	TGTGCTAGCAGCGCCCAGGCTCCCGGGGAGCTGTTTTTT	CASSAQAPGELFF
NA	NA	TRBV5-1	TRBJ1-4	TGCGCCAGCAGCTTAGGGCTGGACCTCGAAAAACTGTTTTTT	CASSLGLDLEKLFF
TRBD2	NA	TRBV5-6	TRBJ2-5	TGTGCCAGCAGCTTGCCCCTAGCGGGGACACAAGAGACCCAGTACTTC	CASSLPLAGTQETQYF
NA	few	TRBV6-6	TRBJ2-5	TGTGCCAGCAGGTGGCCGTCTGAAGAGACCCAGTACTTC	CASRWPSEETQYF
NA	NA	TRBV7-2	TRBJ2-7	TGTGCCAGCAGCTTATCAACTTTTTCCTACGAGCAGTACTTC	CASSLSTFSYEQYF
NA	NA	TRBV6-5	TRBJ2-7	TGTGCCAGCAGTATAACGGGCTCCTACGAGCAGTACTTC	CASSITGSYEQYF
TRBD2	NA	TRBV13	TRBJ2-1	TGTGCCAGCAGCTCTACTTGGGGCGGGAGTTCCTACAATGAGCAGTTCTTC	CASSSTWGGSSYNEQFF
NA	few	TRBV7-3	TRBJ2-1	TGTGCCAGCAGCTTAACCAGAGACAATGAGCAGTTCTTC	CASSLTRDNEQFF
NA	NA	TRBV27	TRBJ2-3	TGTGCCAGCAGTTTACAGCCGCGGGGCACAGATACGCAGTATTTT	CASSLQPRGTDTQYF
TRBD2	NA	TRBV27	TRBJ2-2	TGTGCCAGCAGTGCCTCTAGCGGTGCGGGGCCCGGGGAGCTGTTTTTT	CASSASSGAGPGELFF
NA	NA	TRBV6-5	TRBJ1-1	TGTGCCAGCATCCGGGGAAACACTGAAGCTTTCTTT	CASIRGNTEAFF
TRBD1	NA	TRBV18	TRBJ1-1	TGTGCCAGCTCACTGGACAGGGAGACTGAAGCTTTCTTT	CASSLDRETEAFF
NA	NA	TRBV6-1	TRBJ1-6	TGTGCCAGCAGTGAATATGGCACCAACCCTAATTCACCCCTCCACTTT	CASSEYGTNPNSPLHF
NA	few	TRBV6-5	TRBJ1-6	TGTGCCAGCAGTTACTCGAAACCAAATTCACCCCTCCACTTT	CASSYSKPNSPLHF
NA	NA	TRBV2	TRBJ2-3	TGTGCCAGCAGTGGGAAGGACGGCACAGATACGCAGTATTTT	CASSGKDGTDTQYF
NA	NA	TRBV9	TRBJ2-7	TGTGCCAGCAGCGTAGGACAGACCTACGAGCAGTACTTC	CASSVGQTYEQYF
TRBD1	NA	TRBV5-1	TRBJ1-4	TGCGCCAGCAGCATAGCAGGGGGTAATGAAAAACTGTTTTTT	CASSIAGGNEKLFF
NA	NA	TRBV6-7	TRBJ2-5	TGTGCCAGCAGTTACGGCCCCCTCCAAGAGACCCAGTACTTC	CASSYGPLQETQYF
TRBD1	NA	TRBV28	TRBJ2-3	TGTGCCAGCCAAGGACAGGTCACAGATACGCAGTATTTT	CASQGQVTDTQYF
NA	many	TRBV10-3	TRBJ2-3	TGTGCCATCAGTGATGGGGAGACGCAGTATTTT	CAISDGETQYF
NA	NA	TRBV5-1	TRBJ1-2	TGCGCCAGCAGCTTGGGGGCCGAGGGCTATGGCTACACCTTC	CASSLGAEGYGYTF
NA	NA	TRBV30	TRBJ1-1	TGTGCCTGGAGTCAATCGTGGGGGTCGGAAGCTTTCTTT	CAWSQSWGSEAFF
NA	NA	TRBV11-2	TRBJ1-5	TGTGCCAGCAGCCTGACAGATTCACAGCCCCAGCATTTT	CASSLTDSQPQHF
NA	NA	TRBV2	TRBJ2-7	TGTGCCAGCAGGAGTGAGGCGGGGGCCCCGGGGGAGCAGTACTTC	CASRSEAGAPGEQYF
TRBD2	NA	TRBV4-1	TRBJ2-7	TGCGCCAGCAGCCAAGGGGTAGCGGGGGTCCACGAGCAGTACTTC	CASSQGVAGVHEQYF
NA	NA	TRBV19	TRBJ2-7	TGTGCCAGTAGTCCATTCCGGACCAGTCATACCTACGAGCAGTACTTC	CASSPFRTSHTYEQYF
TRBD1	once	TRBV19	TRBJ2-1	TGTGCCAGTAGTATAGGGGCGGTCGGGACAGGGTACAATGAGCAGTTCTTC	CASSIGAVGTGYNEQFF
NA	NA	TRBV7-3	TRBJ2-2	TGTGCCAGCAGCGAACAGGGCACCGGGGAGCTGTTTTTT	CASSEQGTGELFF
NA	few	TRBV2	TRBJ1-5	TGTGCCAGCAGTGAATCGACACTTAGCAATCAGCCCCAGCATTTT	CASSESTLSNQPQHF
NA	once	TRBV10-3	TRBJ2-3	TGTGTCGGACGGGACACGCGCACAGATACGCAGTATTTT	CVGRDTRTDTQYF
TRBD2	NA	TRBV18	TRBJ2-1	TGTGCCAGCTCACCACCGGGACTAGCGACACAGAACAATGAGCAGTTCTTC	CASSPPGLATQNNEQFF
NA	few	TRBV4-1	TRBJ1-3	TGCGCCAGCAGCCAAAAGGCAGTGGACCCCTCTGGAAACACCATATATTTT	CASSQKAVDPSGNTIYF
NA	NA	TRBV6-1	TRBJ2-7	TGTGCCAGCAGCCGGGACGGAATCACCTACGAGCAGTACTTC	CASSRDGITYEQYF
NA	NA	TRBV9	TRBJ1-2	TGTGCCAGCAGCCTAGGTCGGTGGGCACTACTAAGCGATAACTATGGCTACACCTTC	CASSLGRWALLSDNYGYTF
NA	NA	TRBV9	TRBJ2-7	TGTGCCAGCAGCCCCAGGGCAGGGGGGATAAGCGAGCAGTACTTC	CASSPRAGGISEQYF
TRBD1	few	TRBV30	TRBJ1-5	TGTGCCTGGAGTGTGGGACAGCGGAATCAGCCCCAGCATTTT	CAWSVGQRNQPQHF
NA	NA	TRBV18	TRBJ2-1	TGTGCCAGCTCACCATCGGGGGATCTTTACAATGAGCAGTTCTTC	CASSPSGDLYNEQFF
TRBD1	NA	TRBV18	TRBJ1-1	TGTGCCAGCTCACCGGGAGACAGGGCCCCCTCGATTAGCACTGAAGCTTTCTTT	CASSPGDRAPSISTEAFF
NA	NA	TRBV21-1	TRBJ2-7	TGTGCCAGCAGCACCACCTCTTGCGCGGGACAGGGATCCTACGAGCAGTACTTC	CASSTTSCAGQGSYEQYF
NA	NA	TRBV27	TRBJ2-3	TGTGCCAGCAGCCCCAGGGGGGGGAGGGCCACAGATACGCAGTATTTT	CASSPRGGRATDTQYF
NA	NA	TRBV2	TRBJ2-5	TGTGCCAGCAACAAGAACGGGATAGGTCCAGAGACCCAGTACTTC	CASNKNGIGPETQYF
TRBD2	NA	TRBV5-1	TRBJ2-1	TGCGCCAGCAGCATAGCGGGAGTGGGTGAGCAGTTCTTC	CASSIAGVGEQFF
TRBD1	NA	TRBV6-5	TRBJ1-1	TGTGCCAGCAGGTCAGGGGGTAGAACTGAAGCTTTCTTT	CASRSGGRTEAFF
TRBD1	NA	TRBV4-1	TRBJ1-1	TGCGCCAGCAGCCAAGATATCGACAGGGTCACTGAAGCTTTCTTT	CASSQDIDRVTEAFF
NA	once	TRBV4-2	TRBJ2-2	TGTGCCAGCAGCCAAGTCCGGAGTACCGGGGAGCTGTTTTTT	CASSQVRSTGELFF